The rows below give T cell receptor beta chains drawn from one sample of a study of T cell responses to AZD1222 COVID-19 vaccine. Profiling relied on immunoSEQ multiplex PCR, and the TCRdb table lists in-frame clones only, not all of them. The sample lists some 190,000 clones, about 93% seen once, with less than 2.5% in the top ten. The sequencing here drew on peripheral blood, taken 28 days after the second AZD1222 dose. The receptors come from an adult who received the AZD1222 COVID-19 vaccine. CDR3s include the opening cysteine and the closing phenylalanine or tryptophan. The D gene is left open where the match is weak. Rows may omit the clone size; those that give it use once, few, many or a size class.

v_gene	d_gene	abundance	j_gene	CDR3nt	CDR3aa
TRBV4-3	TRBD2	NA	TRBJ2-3	TGCGCCAGCAGCCAAGACCTGACTAGCGGGGGAGCGCATAGCACAGATACGCAGTATTTT	CASSQDLTSGGAHSTDTQYF
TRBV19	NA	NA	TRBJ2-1	TGTGCCAGTAGTGAAGCTATGGGAACCAATGAGCAGTTCTTC	CASSEAMGTNEQFF
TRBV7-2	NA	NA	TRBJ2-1	TGTGCCAGCAGCTTATGGCGCAATGAGCAGTTCTTC	CASSLWRNEQFF
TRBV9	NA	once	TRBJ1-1	TGTGCCAGCAGCCTGTTTGCGGGCGCGACTGAAGCTTTCTTT	CASSLFAGATEAFF
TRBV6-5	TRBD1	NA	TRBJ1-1	TGTGCCAGCAGTTACGCTGGACAGGACACTGAAGCTTTCTTT	CASSYAGQDTEAFF
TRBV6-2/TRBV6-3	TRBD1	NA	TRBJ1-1	TGTGCCAGCAGTTACCCAGGGGGATACAGGGGGACTGAAGCTTTCTTT	CASSYPGGYRGTEAFF
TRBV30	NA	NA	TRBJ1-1	TGTGCCTGGAGCCGACTGGGGGTTACTGAAGCTTTCTTT	CAWSRLGVTEAFF
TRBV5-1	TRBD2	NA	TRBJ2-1	TGCGCCAGCAGCTTGAGACCCCCCACAGGTGGAGCGGGAGGAGGGGAGCAGTTCTTC	CASSLRPPTGGAGGGEQFF
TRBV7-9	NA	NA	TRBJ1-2	TGTGCCAGCAGCCCAGGGGTCGTGAACTATGGCTACACCTTC	CASSPGVVNYGYTF
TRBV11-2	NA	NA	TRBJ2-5	TGTGCCAGCAGCTTAGGCCCGGGACCACAAGAGACCCAGTACTTC	CASSLGPGPQETQYF
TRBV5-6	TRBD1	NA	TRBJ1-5	TGTGCCAGCAGCCTCCAGGGGGTGAATCAGCCCCAGCATTTT	CASSLQGVNQPQHF
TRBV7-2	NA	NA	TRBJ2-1	TGTGCCAGCAGCCTGGTGGCGGGAAGCTCCTACAATGAGCAGTTCTTC	CASSLVAGSSYNEQFF
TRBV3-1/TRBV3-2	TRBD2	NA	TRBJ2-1	TGTGCCAGCAGCCCCGCCGGGACTAGGGCTAACAATGAGCAGTTCTTC	CASSPAGTRANNEQFF
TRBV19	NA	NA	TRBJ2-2	TGTGCCAGTAGTATACCGAACACCGGGGAGCTGTTTTTT	CASSIPNTGELFF
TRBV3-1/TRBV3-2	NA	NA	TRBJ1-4	TGTGCCAGCAGACCGGGACTATCAACTAATGAAAAACTGTTTTTT	CASRPGLSTNEKLFF
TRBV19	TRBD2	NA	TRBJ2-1	TGTGCCAGTAGTGTGACTAGCGGTTACAATGAGCAGTTCTTC	CASSVTSGYNEQFF
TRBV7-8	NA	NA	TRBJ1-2	TGTGCCAGCAGCTTAGGGAGGGAGTACTATGGCTACACCTTC	CASSLGREYYGYTF
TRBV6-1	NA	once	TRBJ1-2	TGTGCCAGCAGTGACGGACGGACAGCTAACTATGGCTACACCTTC	CASSDGRTANYGYTF
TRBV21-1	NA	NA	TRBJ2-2	TGTGCCAGCAGCAATGATGCGGGACTAGCGGCGAACACCGGGGAGCTGTTTTTT	CASSNDAGLAANTGELFF
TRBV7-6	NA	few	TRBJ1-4	TGTGCCAGCAGCTTAGGGCAGGGTGTGGATGAAAAACTGTTTTTT	CASSLGQGVDEKLFF
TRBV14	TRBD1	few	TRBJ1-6	TGTGCCAGCAGCCGTGGGACAGGGGGCAATTCACCCCTCCACTTT	CASSRGTGGNSPLHF
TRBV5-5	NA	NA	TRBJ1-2	TGTGCCAGCAGCAGAGGTAACATGCAATCCGACGGCTACACCTTC	CASSRGNMQSDGYTF
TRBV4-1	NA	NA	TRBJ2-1	TGCGCCAGCACCCCGCGGGCGGGATACAATGAGCAGTTCTTC	CASTPRAGYNEQFF
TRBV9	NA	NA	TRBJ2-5	TGTGCCAGCAGCGTAGGGGCGTCTCAAGAGACCCAGTACTTC	CASSVGASQETQYF
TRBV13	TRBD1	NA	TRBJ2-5	TGTGCCAGCAGCTCCACAGGGGAAGAGACCCAGTACTTC	CASSSTGEETQYF
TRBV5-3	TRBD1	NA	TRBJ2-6	TGTGCCAGAACAGACAGGGGCTCTGGGGCCAACGTCCTGACTTTC	CARTDRGSGANVLTF
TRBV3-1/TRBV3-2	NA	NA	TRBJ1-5	TGTGCCAGCAGCCAAGTGGGACACCCCGGCCCGCCCCAGCATTTT	CASSQVGHPGPPQHF
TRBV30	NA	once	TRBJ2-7	TGTGCCGGAGATGGTGACAGAGTCGGCTACGAGCAGTACTTC	CAGDGDRVGYEQYF
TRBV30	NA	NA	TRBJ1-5	TGTGCCTGGAGTGTACGTCAGGGAAACAATCAGCCCCAGCATTTT	CAWSVRQGNNQPQHF
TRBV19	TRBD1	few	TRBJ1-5	TGTGCCAGTAGTCCGGGACAGAAGAATCAGCCCCAGCATTTT	CASSPGQKNQPQHF
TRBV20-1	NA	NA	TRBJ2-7	TGCAGTGCTAGTGGGGCTTCGAGGGTGACGGGAATCTCCTACGAGCAGTACTTC	CSASGASRVTGISYEQYF
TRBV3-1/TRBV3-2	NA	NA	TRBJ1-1	TGTGCCAGCAGCCAAGCAGGGACTGAAGCTTTCTTT	CASSQAGTEAFF
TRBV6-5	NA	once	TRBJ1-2	TGTGCCAGCAGTTACCTGGGACAAACCCGAGGCTACACCTTC	CASSYLGQTRGYTF
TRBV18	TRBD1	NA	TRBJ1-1	TGTGCCAGCTCACGAACAGGGGACACTGAAGCTTTCTTT	CASSRTGDTEAFF
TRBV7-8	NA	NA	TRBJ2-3	TGTGCCAGCAGCCACGATACGCAGTATTTT	CASSHDTQYF
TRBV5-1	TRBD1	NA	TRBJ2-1	TGCGCCAGCAGGCTACTGGCAGGGGGTACCTACAATGAGCAGTTCTTC	CASRLLAGGTYNEQFF
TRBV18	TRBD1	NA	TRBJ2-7	TGTGCCAGCTCAGGGGACAGCTACGAGCAGTACTTC	CASSGDSYEQYF
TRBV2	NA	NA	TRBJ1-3	TGTGCCAGCAGTGAAGAGTCGGCAGCTGGAAACACCATATATTTT	CASSEESAAGNTIYF
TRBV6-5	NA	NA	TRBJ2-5	TGTGCCAGCAGTCCCGGTGAAGGGGGAGAGACCCAGTACTTC	CASSPGEGGETQYF
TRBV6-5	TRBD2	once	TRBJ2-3	TGTGCCAGCAGACCCGACGGACTAGCCACAGATACGCAGTATTTT	CASRPDGLATDTQYF
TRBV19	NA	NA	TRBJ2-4	TGTGCCAACAACACCTTACCATCAACCAAAAACATTCAGTACTTC	CANNTLPSTKNIQYF
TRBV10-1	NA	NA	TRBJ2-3	TGCGCCAGAACAATTACAACTAGCCGACCTAGCACAGATACGCAGTATTTT	CARTITTSRPSTDTQYF
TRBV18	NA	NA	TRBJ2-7	TGTGCCAGCTCACATACAGGGAACTACGAGCAGTACTTC	CASSHTGNYEQYF
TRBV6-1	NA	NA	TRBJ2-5	TGTGCCAGCAGTGAAGGGACAGTCCAGACCCAGTACTTC	CASSEGTVQTQYF
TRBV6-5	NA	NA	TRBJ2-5	TGTGCCGCCTCCGGTGAGGGGGGTGGGCCGGAGACCCAGTACTTC	CAASGEGGGPETQYF
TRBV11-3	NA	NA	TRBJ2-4	TGTGCCAGCAGCCCCCAGCTAGCCAAAAACATTCAGTACTTC	CASSPQLAKNIQYF
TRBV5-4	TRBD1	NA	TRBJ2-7	TGTGCCAGCAGCTTGGGGGACAGGGACCGATACGAGCAGTACTTC	CASSLGDRDRYEQYF
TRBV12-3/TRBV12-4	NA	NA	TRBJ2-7	TGTGCCAGCAGTTTAAATTCGGCCTACGAGCAGTACTTC	CASSLNSAYEQYF
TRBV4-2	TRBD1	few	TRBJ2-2	TGTGCCAGCAGCCAAGTGACAGGGAGTACCGGGGAGCTGTTTTTT	CASSQVTGSTGELFF
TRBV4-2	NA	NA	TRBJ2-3	TGTGCCAGCAGCCAAGATGGGACGGGTGGCACAGATACGCAGTATTTT	CASSQDGTGGTDTQYF
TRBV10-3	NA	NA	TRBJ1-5	TGTGCCATCAGTCAAGGCCCCTTTACAGTTAGCAATCAGCCCCAGCATTTT	CAISQGPFTVSNQPQHF
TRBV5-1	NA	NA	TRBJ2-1	TGCGCCAGCAGCTTGGCGTGGGGCAATGAGCAGTTCTTC	CASSLAWGNEQFF
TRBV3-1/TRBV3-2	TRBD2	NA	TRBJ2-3	TGTGCCAGCAGCCAAGCCCTAGCGGGAACCCACACAGATACGCAGTATTTT	CASSQALAGTHTDTQYF
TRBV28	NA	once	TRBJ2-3	TGTGCCAGCACAGACCTTTGGCGGCTCACAGATACGCAGTATTTT	CASTDLWRLTDTQYF